This T cell receptor beta chain was captured in a study of cytomegalovirus exposure and HLA in healthy donors. This CDR3 has 15 amino acids. Trimming took off 2 bases at V and 6 bases at J, with 17 bases between the two ends. Germline CDR1 reads SSHAT; CDR2 reads FNYEAQ (reference sequence). Primers: 60 Vbeta forward and 13 Jbeta reverse. This table comes from immunoSEQ multiplex PCR, and its TCRdb copy is limited to in-frame clones, with some not included. The sample carries over 150,000 clones, approximately 71% recorded once. The clonotype was recovered from a male donor in good health and CMV-seronegative. The chain has TRBV7-7 and TRBJ2-7, with a possible D match to TRBD2 (6 bases). The sequencing sample was made of PBMCs. CDR3 sequence (DNA): TGTGCCAGCAGCTTAAGTTTGGGGGGATTTGGCGAGCAGTACTTC. Encoded protein: CASSLSLGGFGEQYF.